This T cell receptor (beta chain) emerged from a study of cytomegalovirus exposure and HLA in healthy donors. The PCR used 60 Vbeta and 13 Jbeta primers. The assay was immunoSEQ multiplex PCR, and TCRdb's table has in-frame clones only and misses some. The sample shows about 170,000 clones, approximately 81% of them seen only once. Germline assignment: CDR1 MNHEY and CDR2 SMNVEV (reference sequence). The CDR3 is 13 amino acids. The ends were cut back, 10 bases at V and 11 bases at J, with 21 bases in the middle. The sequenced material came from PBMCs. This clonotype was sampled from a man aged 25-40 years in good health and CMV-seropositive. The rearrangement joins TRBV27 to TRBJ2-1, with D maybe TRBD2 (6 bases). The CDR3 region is CATREGLSGQQFF. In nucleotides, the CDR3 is TGTGCCACCCGAGAAGGGCTTAGCGGACAGCAGTTCTTC.